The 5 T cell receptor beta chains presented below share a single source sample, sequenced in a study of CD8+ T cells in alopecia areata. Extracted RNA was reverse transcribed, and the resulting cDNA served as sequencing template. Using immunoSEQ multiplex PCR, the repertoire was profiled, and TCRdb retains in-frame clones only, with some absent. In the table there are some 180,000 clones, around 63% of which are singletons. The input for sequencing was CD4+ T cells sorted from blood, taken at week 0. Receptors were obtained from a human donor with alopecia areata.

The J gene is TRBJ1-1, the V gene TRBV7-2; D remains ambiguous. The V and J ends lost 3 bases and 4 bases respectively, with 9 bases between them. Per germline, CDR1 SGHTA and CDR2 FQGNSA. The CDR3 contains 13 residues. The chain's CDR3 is CASSFTTTTEAFF. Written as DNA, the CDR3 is TGTGCCAGCAGCTTCACCACGACCACTGAAGCTTTCTTT.

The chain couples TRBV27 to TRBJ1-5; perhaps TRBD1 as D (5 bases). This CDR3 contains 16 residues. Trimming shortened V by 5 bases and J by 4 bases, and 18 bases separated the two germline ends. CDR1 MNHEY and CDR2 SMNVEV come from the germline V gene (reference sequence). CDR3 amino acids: CASSPPPGTGNQPQHF. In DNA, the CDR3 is TGTGCCAGCAGTCCTCCACCCGGGACTGGGAATCAGCCCCAGCATTTT.

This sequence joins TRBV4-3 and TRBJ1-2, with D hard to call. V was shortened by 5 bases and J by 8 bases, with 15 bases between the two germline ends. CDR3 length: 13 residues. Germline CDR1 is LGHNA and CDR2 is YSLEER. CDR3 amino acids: CASSGRSGGGYTF. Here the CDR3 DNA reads TGCGCCAGCAGCGGACGCAGTGGAGGGGGCTACACCTTC.

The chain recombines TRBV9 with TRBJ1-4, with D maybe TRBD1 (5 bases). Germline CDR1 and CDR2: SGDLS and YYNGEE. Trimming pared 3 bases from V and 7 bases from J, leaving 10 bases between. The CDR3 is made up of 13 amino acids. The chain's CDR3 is CASSAGTAEKLFF. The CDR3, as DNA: TGTGCCAGCAGCGCAGGGACGGCTGAAAAACTGTTTTTT. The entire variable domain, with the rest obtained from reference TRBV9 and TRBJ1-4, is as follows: DSGVTQTPKHLITATGQRVTLRCSPRSGDLSVYWYQQSLDQGLQFLIQYYNGEERAKGNILERFSAQQFPDLHSELNLSSLELGDSALYFCASSAGTAEKLFFGSGTQLSVL.

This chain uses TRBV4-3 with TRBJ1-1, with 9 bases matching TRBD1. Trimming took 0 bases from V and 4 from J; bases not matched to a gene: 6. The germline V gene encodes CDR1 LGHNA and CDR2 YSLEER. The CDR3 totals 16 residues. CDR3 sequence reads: CASSQDPQGAFTEAFF. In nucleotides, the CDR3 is TGCGCCAGCAGCCAAGACCCACAGGGGGCATTCACTGAAGCTTTCTTT.